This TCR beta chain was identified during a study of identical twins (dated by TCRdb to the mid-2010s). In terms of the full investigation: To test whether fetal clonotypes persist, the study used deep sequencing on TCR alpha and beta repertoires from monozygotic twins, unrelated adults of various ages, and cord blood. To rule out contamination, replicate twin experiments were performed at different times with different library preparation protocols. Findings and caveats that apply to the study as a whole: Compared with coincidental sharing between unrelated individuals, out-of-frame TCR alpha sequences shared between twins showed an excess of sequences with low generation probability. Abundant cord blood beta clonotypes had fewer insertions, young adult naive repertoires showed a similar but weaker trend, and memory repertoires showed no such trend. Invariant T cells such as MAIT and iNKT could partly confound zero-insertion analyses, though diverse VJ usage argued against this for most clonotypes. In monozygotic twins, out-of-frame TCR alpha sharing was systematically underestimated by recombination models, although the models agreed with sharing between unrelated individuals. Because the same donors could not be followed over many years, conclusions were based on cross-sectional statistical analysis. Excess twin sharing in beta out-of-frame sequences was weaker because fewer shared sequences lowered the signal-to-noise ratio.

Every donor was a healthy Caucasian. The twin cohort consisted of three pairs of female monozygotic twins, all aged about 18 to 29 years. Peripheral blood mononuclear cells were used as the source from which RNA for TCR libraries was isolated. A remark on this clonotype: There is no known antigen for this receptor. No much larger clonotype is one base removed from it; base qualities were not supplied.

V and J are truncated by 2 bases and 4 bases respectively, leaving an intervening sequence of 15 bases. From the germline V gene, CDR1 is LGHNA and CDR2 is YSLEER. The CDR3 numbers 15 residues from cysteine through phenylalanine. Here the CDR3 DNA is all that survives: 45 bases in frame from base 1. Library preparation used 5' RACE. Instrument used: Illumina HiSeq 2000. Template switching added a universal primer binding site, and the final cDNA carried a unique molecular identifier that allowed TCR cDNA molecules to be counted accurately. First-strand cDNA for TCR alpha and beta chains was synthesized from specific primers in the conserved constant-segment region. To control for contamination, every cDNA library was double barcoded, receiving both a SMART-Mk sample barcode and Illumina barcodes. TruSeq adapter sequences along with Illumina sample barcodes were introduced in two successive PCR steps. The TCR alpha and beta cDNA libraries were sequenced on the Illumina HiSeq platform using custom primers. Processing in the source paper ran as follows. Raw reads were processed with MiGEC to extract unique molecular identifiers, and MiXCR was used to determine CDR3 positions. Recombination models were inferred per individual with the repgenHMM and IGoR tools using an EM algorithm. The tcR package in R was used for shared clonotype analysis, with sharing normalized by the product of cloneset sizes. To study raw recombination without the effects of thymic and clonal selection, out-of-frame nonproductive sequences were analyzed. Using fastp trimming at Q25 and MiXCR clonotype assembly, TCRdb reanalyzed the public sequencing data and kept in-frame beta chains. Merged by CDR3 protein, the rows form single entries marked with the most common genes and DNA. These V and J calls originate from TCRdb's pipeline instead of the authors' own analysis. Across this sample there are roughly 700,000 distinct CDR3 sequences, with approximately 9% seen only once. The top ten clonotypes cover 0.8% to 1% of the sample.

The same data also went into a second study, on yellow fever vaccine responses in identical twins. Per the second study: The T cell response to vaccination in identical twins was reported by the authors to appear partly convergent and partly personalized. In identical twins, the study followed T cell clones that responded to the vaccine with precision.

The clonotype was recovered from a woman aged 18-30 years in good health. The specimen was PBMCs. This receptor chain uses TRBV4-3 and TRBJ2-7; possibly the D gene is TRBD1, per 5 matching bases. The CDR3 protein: CASSQQTESNYEQYF. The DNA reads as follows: TGCGCCAGCAGCCAACAGACAGAGAGTAATTACGAGCAGTACTTC.